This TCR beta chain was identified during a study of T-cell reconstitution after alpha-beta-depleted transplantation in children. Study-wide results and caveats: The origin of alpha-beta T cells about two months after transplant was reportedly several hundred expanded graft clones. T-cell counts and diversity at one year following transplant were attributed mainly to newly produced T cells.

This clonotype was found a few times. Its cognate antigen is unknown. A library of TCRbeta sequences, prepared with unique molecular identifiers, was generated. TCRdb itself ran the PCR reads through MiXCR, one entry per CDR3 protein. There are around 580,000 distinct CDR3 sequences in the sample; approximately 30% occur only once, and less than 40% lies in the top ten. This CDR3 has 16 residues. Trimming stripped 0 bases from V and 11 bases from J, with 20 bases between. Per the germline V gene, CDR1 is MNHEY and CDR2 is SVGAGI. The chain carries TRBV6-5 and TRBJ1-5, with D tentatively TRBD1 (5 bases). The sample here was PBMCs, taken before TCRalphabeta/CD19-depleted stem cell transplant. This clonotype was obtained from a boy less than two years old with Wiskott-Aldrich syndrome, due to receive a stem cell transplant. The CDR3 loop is CASSYSWGGPQESQHF. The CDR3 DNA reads TGTGCCAGCAGTTACTCTTGGGGCGGTCCTCAAGAGTCCCAGCATTTT.